These 2 T cell receptor beta chains were all obtained from the same sample, sequenced in a study of control samples from healthy donors and cancer patients. TCRdb's table, derived via immunoSEQ multiplex PCR, lists solely in-frame clones and lacks some. Here the sample spans 150,000 to 160,000 clones, 93% being singletons. Material for sequencing was blood. Every receptor here comes from a middle-aged man in good health.

The chain combines TRBV7-3 with TRBJ2-1, with D possibly TRBD1 on 5 matching bases. The CDR3 spans 17 residues. V was clipped by 3 bases and J by 0 bases, with 15 bases between them. Germline V lookup: CDR1 SGHTA, CDR2 FQGTGA. The CDR3 spells CASSLGPRPSSYNEQFF. The CDR3 nucleotides are TGTGCCAGCAGCTTGGGGCCTAGGCCGAGCTCCTACAATGAGCAGTTCTTC.

This clone occurred once. V and J are TRBV19 and TRBJ1-1; D gene unclear. The CDR3 runs to 12 residues. Per the germline V gene, CDR1 is LNHDA and CDR2 is SQIVND (reference sequence). The V end lost 3 bases, the J end lost 7 bases, and 9 bases lay between the germline ends. The CDR3 spells CASSIIGIEAFF. The CDR3 nucleotides read TGTGCCAGTAGTATCATCGGGATTGAAGCTTTCTTT.